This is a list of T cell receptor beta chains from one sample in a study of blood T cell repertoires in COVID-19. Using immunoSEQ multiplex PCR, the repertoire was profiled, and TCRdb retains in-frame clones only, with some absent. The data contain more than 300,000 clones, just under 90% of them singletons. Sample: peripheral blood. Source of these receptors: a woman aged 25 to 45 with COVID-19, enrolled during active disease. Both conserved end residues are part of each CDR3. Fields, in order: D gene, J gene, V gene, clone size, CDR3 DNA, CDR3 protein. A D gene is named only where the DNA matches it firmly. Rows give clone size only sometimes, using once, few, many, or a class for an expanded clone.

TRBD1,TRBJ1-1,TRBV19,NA,TGTGCCACCACCAGGGGGGACACTGAAGCTTTCTTT,CATTRGDTEAFF
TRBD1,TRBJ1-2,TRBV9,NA,TGTGCCAGCAGCGTAGACCCCCGACAGGGCCATGGCTACACCTTC,CASSVDPRQGHGYTF
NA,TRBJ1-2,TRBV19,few,TGTGCCAGTAGAAGGACAAATTATGGCTACACCTTC,CASRRTNYGYTF
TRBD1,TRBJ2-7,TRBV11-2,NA,TGTGCCAGCAGTCCCGGGACAGGGGGCCCCTACGAGCAGTACTTC,CASSPGTGGPYEQYF
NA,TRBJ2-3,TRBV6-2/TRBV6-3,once,TGTGCCAGCAGTTCCGGGGTTGCAGATACGCAGTATTTT,CASSSGVADTQYF
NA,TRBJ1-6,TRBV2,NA,TGTGCCAGCAGTGAAGCGCTAGGAATTAGCTCCTATAATTCACCCCTCCACTTT,CASSEALGISSYNSPLHF
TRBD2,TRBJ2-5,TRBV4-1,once,TGCGCCAGCAGCCAAGATTGGGGGGGAGAGACCCAGTACTTC,CASSQDWGGETQYF
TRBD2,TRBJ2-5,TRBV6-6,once,TGTGCCAGCGGCGATCTAGCGGGGGGTGAGACCCAGTACTTC,CASGDLAGGETQYF
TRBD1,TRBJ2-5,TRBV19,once,TGTGCCAGTAGCATTGGGACAGGGGCGCTCCAAGAGACCCAGTACTTC,CASSIGTGALQETQYF
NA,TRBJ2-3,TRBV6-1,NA,TGTGCCAGCAGTGAGGGCTTCGGAATCTCCCTTACGCAGTATTTT,CASSEGFGISLTQYF
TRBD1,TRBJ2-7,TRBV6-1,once,TGTGCCAGCAGTGTCAACGCCGGGACAGGGGGCGGCGAGCAGTACTTC,CASSVNAGTGGGEQYF
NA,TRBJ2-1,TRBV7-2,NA,TGTGCCAGCAGCTTAATACAGGGTTCCTACAATGAGCAGTTCTTC,CASSLIQGSYNEQFF
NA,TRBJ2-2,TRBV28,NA,TGTGCCAGCAGTGCCTCAGGCAGGGGCACCGGGGAGCTGTTTTTT,CASSASGRGTGELFF
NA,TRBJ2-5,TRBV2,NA,TGTGCCAGCAGTGAATCGGAGACCCAGTACTTC,CASSESETQYF
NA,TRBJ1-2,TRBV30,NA,TGTGCCTGGAGTGTAAAACAGGGCTATGGCTACACCTTC,CAWSVKQGYGYTF
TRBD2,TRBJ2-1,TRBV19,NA,TGTGCCAGTAGTAGGAGACTAGCGGGGGGGGCAGGCACGTATGAGCAGTTCTTC,CASSRRLAGGAGTYEQFF
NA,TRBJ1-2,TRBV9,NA,TGTGCCAGCAGCGTCGGCGGGTTTGGGGTGGATGGCTACACCTTC,CASSVGGFGVDGYTF
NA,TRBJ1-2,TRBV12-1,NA,TGTGCCAGCAAGGAGGGCAGCGCTAACTATGGCTACACCTTC,CASKEGSANYGYTF
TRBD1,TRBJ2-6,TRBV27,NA,TGTGCCAGCAGCACGGGACAGGGTATATCTGGGGCCAACGTCCTGACTTTC,CASSTGQGISGANVLTF
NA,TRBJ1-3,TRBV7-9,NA,TGTGCCAGCACCCGAGGTCTAGCTACGTTAGGAAACACCATATATTTT,CASTRGLATLGNTIYF
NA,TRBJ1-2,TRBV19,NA,TGTGCCACCCTCAGGGGAGAGACCCCCTATGGCTACACCTTC,CATLRGETPYGYTF
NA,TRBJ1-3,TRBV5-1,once,TGCGCCAGCAGCCCACATACAGGGCGTTTCTCTGGAAACACCATATATTTT,CASSPHTGRFSGNTIYF
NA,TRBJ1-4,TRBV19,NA,TGTGCCAGTAGTAACAGGGATAGGAATGAAAAACTGTTTTTT,CASSNRDRNEKLFF
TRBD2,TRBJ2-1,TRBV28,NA,TGTGCCAGCACCCCACTTAAACTAGCGGGGACCTACAATGAGCAGTTCTTC,CASTPLKLAGTYNEQFF
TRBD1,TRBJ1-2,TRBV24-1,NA,TGTGCCACCAGTGAGGGGGACAGGGTAACTGGCTACACCTTC,CATSEGDRVTGYTF